This T cell receptor (beta chain) derives from a study of blood T cell repertoires in COVID-19 (dated by TCRdb to 2018 to 2021). General notes on the study: Samples from collaborators originated in the United States, Italy and Spain and spanned both the acute and convalescent phases of COVID-19. The material from the prospective study consisted of cDNA or gDNA derived from T cells, B-cell-depleted T cells, or PBMCs. Deeply sampled blood TCRbeta repertoires from subjects exposed to, actively infected with, or recovered from COVID-19 were included in the dataset. A freely available public database, intended as a resource for researchers studying the immune response to SARS-CoV-2, is where the repertoires were released. Samples were obtained from the ongoing ImmuneRACE study (first 160 participants) and from 1,000 to 1,500 subjects provided by 6 global collaborators. The sample metadata nearly always contained a de-identified subject ID, COVID-19 status, age in years and sex. Where available, HLA class I and class II types were obtained from metadata supplied by the sample provider rather than from assay-based typing.

This clone was seen a single time. What antigen it recognizes has not been identified. No qualities accompany the bases; no much larger clone lies one base away. Between the V and J ends, shortened by 6 bases and 7 bases respectively, the junction contains 15 bases. Via the germline V gene, CDR1 is MGHDK and CDR2 SYGVNS. The CDR3 starts with the cysteine, ends with the phenylalanine, and has 13 residues. CDR3 DNA is the only sequence kept; it has 39 bases, read in frame from the first base. What the authors observed across the whole study: How much clinical and demographic metadata was included differed by source and by participant, and the metadata was provided uncurated.

The collaborating institutions used their own protocols to collect whole blood in K2EDTA tubes. Collaborator samples were shipped for TCRbeta analysis as frozen whole blood, isolated PBMCs, or DNA extracted from either sample type. The immunoSEQ Assay, a bias-controlled multiplex PCR, was used to amplify TCRbeta CDR3 regions from genomic DNA. The study's own analysis went as follows. Nucleated cell counts per sample were estimated from amplification of reference gene primers within the assay. Sequence reads were collapsed and filtered to measure the absolute abundance of every unique TCRbeta CDR3 rearrangement. For each sample, productive Simpson clonality was calculated by taking the square root of Simpson's diversity index across productive rearrangements. TCRdb obtained this table from immuneACCESS and retained in-frame rearrangements with V and J assigned. These tables miss some clones; where compared with another copy, unresolved V genes account for less than half of the shortfall, and the remainder is unexplained. Clone size and the V and J calls come from that table; the DNA yielded D and trimming. This sample gives over 140,000 clones in total; 75% to 85% of them show up just once. The top ten clones comprise more than 3.5% of the sample.

Recombination connected TRBV25-1 to TRBJ1-1, with TRBD1 perhaps the D gene, on 6 matching bases. Sequencing used peripheral blood. The clonotype was recovered from an elderly woman with active or convalescent COVID-19. The DNA sequence follows: TGTGCCAGCAGCCCGGACAGCACTTTTGAAGCTTTCTTT. Its product reads: CASSPDSTFEAFF. The CDR3 plus the reference TRBV25-1 and TRBJ1-1 genes for the other parts give the full variable domain: EADIYQTPRYLVIGTGKKITLECSQTMGHDKMYWYQQDPGMELHLIHYSYGVNSTEKGDLSSESTVSRIRTEHFPLTLESARPSHTSQYLCASSPDSTFEAFFGQGTRLTVV.